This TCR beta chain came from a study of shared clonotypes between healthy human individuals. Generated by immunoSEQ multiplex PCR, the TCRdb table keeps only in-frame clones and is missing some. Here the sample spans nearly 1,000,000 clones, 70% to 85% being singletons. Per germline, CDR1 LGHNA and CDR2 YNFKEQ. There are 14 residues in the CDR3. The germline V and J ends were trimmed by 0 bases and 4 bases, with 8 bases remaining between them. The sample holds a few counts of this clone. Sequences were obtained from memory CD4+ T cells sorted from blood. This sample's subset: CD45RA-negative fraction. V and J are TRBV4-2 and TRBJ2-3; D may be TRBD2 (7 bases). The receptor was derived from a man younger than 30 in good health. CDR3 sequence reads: CASSQEGGADTQYF. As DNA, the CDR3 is TGTGCCAGCAGCCAAGAAGGGGGGGCAGATACGCAGTATTTT.